This T cell receptor beta chain was sequenced during a study of read filtering for tumor transcriptome and immune sequencing. Background on the study: Among patients, roughly 17 were male and some 15 female, aged about 45 to 85 (mean about 66). By R-ISS, stages I, II and III held around 8, 16 and 7 patients. Study findings and constraints: The sorted CD138-negative fraction was a mixed bone marrow immune population, not purified T cells.

This library used around 400 ng RNA and molecular barcoded adaptors spanning alpha/delta and beta/gamma chains. TCRdb analysed the reads with MiXCR anew, one entry per CDR3 protein. The data show 35,000 to 55,000 distinct CDR3 sequences, approximately 12% seen once. This clonotype was observed at least ten times. Its antigen is unknown. The TCR sequence derives from a donor at least 40 years old with multiple myeloma. The sample comprised a population of CD138-negative cells sorted from bone marrow.

In DNA, the CDR3 is TGTGCCAGCAGCTTTGGGACAGGGGGCGTTGAAAAACTGTTTTTT. Its translation is CASSFGTGGVEKLFF. The gene calls are TRBV7-9 and TRBJ1-4; 12 bases align to TRBD1. Trimming at V came to 3 bases and at J to 7 bases, leaving 3 bases not matched to a gene. Germline values: CDR1 SEHNR, CDR2 FQNEAQ (reference sequence). CDR3 length: 15 residues.